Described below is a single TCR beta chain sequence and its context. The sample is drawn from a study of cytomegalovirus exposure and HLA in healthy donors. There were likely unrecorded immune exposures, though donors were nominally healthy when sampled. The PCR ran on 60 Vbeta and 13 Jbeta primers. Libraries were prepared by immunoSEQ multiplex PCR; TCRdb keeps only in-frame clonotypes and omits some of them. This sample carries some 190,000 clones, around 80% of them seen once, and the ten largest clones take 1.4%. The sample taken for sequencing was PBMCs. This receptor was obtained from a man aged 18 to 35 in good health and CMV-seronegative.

CDR3 in DNA: TGTGCCACCAGTATTCTAGCGGGGATTTACAATGAGCAGTTCTTC. Residues: CATSILAGIYNEQFF. This chain joins TRBV15 and TRBJ2-1; 9 nucleotides align to TRBD2. CDR3 size: 15 residues. The trim removed 6 bases at V and 4 bases at J, leaving 7 bases unmatched. CDR1 and CDR2 from the germline V gene are LNHNV and YYDKDF (reference sequence).